The entry below describes one TCR beta chain. Its antigen is not known. These data are taken from a study of vaccination effects on CD4 cells after COVID-19. Method: immunoSEQ multiplex PCR; TCRdb's copy keeps in-frame clones and lacks some. This sample carries over 20,000 clones, around 74% of them seen once, and the ten largest clones take 35% to 45%. CDR3 length equals 12 residues. Germline CDR1 is GTSNPN and CDR2 is SVGIG (reference sequence). V lost 5 bases, J lost 7 bases, and 3 bases stayed unmatched. Antigen-specific CD4+ T cell clonotypes were called by their expansion after viral peptide-pool culture in ViraFEST. A 10-day culture period preceded the isolation of CD4+ T cells. This person caught SARS-CoV-2 sometime from March to December 2020, and PCR testing confirmed the infection.

This chain joins TRBV30 and TRBJ1-4; 8 nucleotides line up with TRBD1. The source was CD4+ T cells from PBMCs cultured with a peptide pool, collected before COVID-19 vaccination. The clonotype was recovered from a human donor who had a prior SARS-CoV-2 infection. The CDR3 protein is CAWGTGGEKLFF. The CDR3 DNA follows: TGTGCCTGGGGAACAGGGGGTGAAAAACTGTTTTTT.